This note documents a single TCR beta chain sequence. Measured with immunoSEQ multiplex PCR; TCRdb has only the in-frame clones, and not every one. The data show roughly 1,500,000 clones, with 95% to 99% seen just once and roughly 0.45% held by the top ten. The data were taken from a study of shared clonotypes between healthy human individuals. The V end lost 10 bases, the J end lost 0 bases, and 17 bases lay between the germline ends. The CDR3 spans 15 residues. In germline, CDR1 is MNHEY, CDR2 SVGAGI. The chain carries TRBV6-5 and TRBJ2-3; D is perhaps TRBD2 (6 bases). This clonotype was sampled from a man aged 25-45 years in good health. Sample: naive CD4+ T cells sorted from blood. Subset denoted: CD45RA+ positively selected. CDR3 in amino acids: CATRNSGRSTDTQYF. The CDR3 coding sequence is TGTGCCACCCGAAATAGCGGACGGAGCACAGATACGCAGTATTTT.